These 27 T cell receptor beta chains originate from one sample sequenced in a study of blood T cells in healthy people across ages (dated by TCRdb to the mid-2010s). Receptor libraries were prepared by 5' RACE. Sequencing instrument: Illumina HiSeq 2500. The second PCR ran for about 6 to 11 cycles and used a J-beta primer mix along with a sample-barcoded 5' primer. Clones were called with MiXCR by TCRdb after fastp trimmed the public reads at Q25, and only in-frame beta chains were retained. Rows merge per CDR3 protein into single entries with the most common DNA and genes. In all, the sample holds approximately 810,000 distinct CDR3 sequences, and around 36% of those were seen once. Of the sample, under 15% falls within the top ten clones. The sample consisted of blood. These receptor sequences come from a man younger than 35 in good health.

The chain is built from TRBV4-1 and TRBJ2-1; maybe TRBD1 (6 bases). This CDR3 region has 16 residues. Germline CDR1 and CDR2: MGHRA and YSYEKL. V was trimmed by 2 bases and J by 2 bases, leaving 13 bases between them. DNA for the CDR3: TGCGCCAGCAGCCAACCCCGCAGGGGCCCCTACAATGAGCAGTTCTTC. Translating it yields CASSQPRRGPYNEQFF.

This chain connects TRBV15 to TRBJ2-4, with D perhaps TRBD1 or TRBD2 (6 bases each). Looked up from germline, CDR1 is LNHNV and CDR2 is YYDKDF (reference sequence). The CDR3 has 16 residues. The V and J ends lost 0 bases and 0 bases respectively, with 9 bases between them. The CDR3 here is CATSREGGLAKNIQYF. CDR3 coding DNA: TGTGCCACCAGCAGAGAAGGGGGGCTAGCCAAAAACATTCAGTACTTC.

This clonotype was recorded at least ten times. V is TRBV4-1 and J is TRBJ2-7, with D possibly matching TRBD2 (6 bases). Germline V lookup: CDR1 MGHRA, CDR2 YSYEKL. The CDR3 is made up of 15 amino acids. V was clipped by 0 bases and J by 4 bases, with 13 bases between them. The CDR3 spells CASSQEGRGGYEQYF. CDR3 DNA: TGCGCCAGCAGCCAAGAAGGAAGGGGAGGTTACGAGCAGTACTTC.

The chain combines TRBV5-1 with TRBJ2-2; TRBD2 might be the D (6 bases). V was trimmed by 7 bases and J by 1 base, leaving 11 bases between them. In germline, CDR1 is SGHRS, CDR2 YFSETQ. This CDR3 contains 14 residues. The CDR3 bases are TGCGCCAGCTCCCGGACTATGAACACCGGGGAGCTGTTTTTT. The encoded protein is CASSRTMNTGELFF.

This clonotype showed up many times. The chain has TRBV12-3 or TRBV12-4 and TRBJ2-1; D not resolved. The V and J ends lost 2 bases and 0 bases respectively, with 20 bases between them. CDR3 length equals 19 residues. This chain's CDR3 is CASSLFSSGERSSYNEQFF. The CDR3 bases are TGTGCCAGCAGTTTATTCTCGTCCGGTGAAAGGAGCTCCTACAATGAGCAGTTCTTC.

The gene calls are TRBV29-1 and TRBJ1-2, with no clear D. The ends were cut back, 7 bases at V and 4 bases at J, with 10 bases in the middle. Germline V gene lookup returns CDR1 SQVTM and CDR2 ANQGSEA. This CDR3 region has 11 residues. The CDR3 bases are TGCAGCGCTGCAACAAGCTATGGCTACACCTTC. Translation gives CSAATSYGYTF.

On this clonotype: At one end, the junction sequence differs from germline, possibly due to a read error. This chain joins TRBV20-1 and TRBJ1-6; perhaps TRBD1 as D (6 bases). From germline, CDR1 is DFQATT and CDR2 SNEGSKA (reference sequence). The CDR3 length is 13 residues. CDR3 region: CSAEGTPNSLLHF. The CDR3 coding sequence is TGCAGTGCGGAGGGGACACCCAATTCACTCCTCCACTTT.

The chain joins TRBV2 to TRBJ2-7; tentative D call: TRBD2 (5 bases). The ends were cut back, 2 bases at V and 2 bases at J, with 7 bases in the middle. Germline CDR1 and CDR2: SNHLY and FYNNEI. The CDR3 totals 13 residues. For the CDR3, the DNA is TGTGCCAGCAGTGAAAAGGAGGCCTACGAGCAGTACTTC. Its translation is CASSEKEAYEQYF.

This clonotype was counted many times. V usage is TRBV20-1 and J usage is TRBJ2-3; a weak D match, TRBD2 (7 bases). CDR1 is DFQATT and CDR2 is SNEGSKA in the germline V gene (reference sequence). V was cut by 5 bases and J by 2 bases, with 17 bases left in between. This CDR3 contains 15 residues. This CDR3 reads CSAEGGLAYTDTQYF. CDR3 sequence (DNA): TGCAGTGCTGAGGGGGGGCTGGCTTACACAGATACGCAGTATTTT.

A word on this clonotype: Possible read error: a much larger clone is one base away. This rearrangement joins TRBV6-5 to TRBJ2-1; tentatively, D is TRBD1 or TRBD2 (5 bases each). The V gene lost 0 bases and the J gene lost 13 bases, with 22 bases spanning the gap. Germline V gives CDR1 MNHEY, CDR2 SVGAGI. This CDR3 comprises 16 residues. The CDR3 nucleotides read TGTGCCAGCAGTTACTCGAGGGCGTTGGCAGCTCGGGACCAGTTCTTC. This translates into CASSYSRALAARDQFF.

This clonotype was observed at least ten times. The chain recombines TRBV20-1 with TRBJ2-7; D possibly corresponds to TRBD1 (6 bases). Per germline, CDR1 DFQATT and CDR2 SNEGSKA (reference sequence). The CDR3 has 16 amino acids. Between the trimmed V and J ends, which lost 3 bases and 1 base, there was a span of 19 bases. The CDR3 loop reads CSAREQFTGWSYEQYF. CDR3 DNA sequence: TGCAGTGCTAGGGAGCAGTTCACAGGGTGGTCCTACGAGCAGTACTTC.

This clonotype was found a few times. This chain links TRBV7-2 with TRBJ1-4; D is ambiguous. The CDR3 totals 14 residues. Looked up from germline, CDR1 is SGHTA and CDR2 is FQGNSA. Trimming cost V 5 bases and J 3 bases, with 10 bases left between them. DNA of the CDR3: TGTGCCAGCAGCCTTCGAACCTCTAATGAAAAACTGTTTTTT. This translates into CASSLRTSNEKLFF.

The J gene is TRBJ1-1, the V gene TRBV9; D ambiguous. The CDR3 totals 14 residues. Trimming removed 3 bases from V and 1 base from J, with 10 bases in between. Germline V gene data show CDR1 as SGDLS and CDR2 as YYNGEE. CDR3 nucleotide sequence: TGTGCCAGCAGCGGGGCCTCAACGAACACTGAAGCTTTCTTT. Its translation: CASSGASTNTEAFF. Using reference TRBV9 and TRBJ1-1 for the parts outside the CDR3, the full variable domain is DSGVTQTPKHLITATGQRVTLRCSPRSGDLSVYWYQQSLDQGLQFLIQYYNGEERAKGNILERFSAQQFPDLHSELNLSSLELGDSALYFCASSGASTNTEAFFGQGTRLTVV.

The gene calls are TRBV2 and TRBJ1-2; TRBD1 might be the D (5 bases). Trimming shortened V by 8 bases and J by 2 bases, and 18 bases separated the two germline ends. This CDR3 is 15 amino acids long. CDR1 and CDR2 from the germline V gene are SNHLY and FYNNEI. This CDR3 is CASLHGANGNYGYTF. CDR3 DNA sequence: TGTGCCAGCTTACACGGGGCCAACGGAAACTATGGCTACACCTTC.

The chain combines TRBV20-1 with TRBJ2-5; D call uncertain. Germline V gives CDR1 DFQATT, CDR2 SNEGSKA (reference sequence). V was trimmed by 3 bases and J by 11 bases, leaving 16 bases between them. The CDR3 is 12 residues long. CDR3 amino acids: CSARVSYNEQYF. CDR3 bases: TGCAGTGCTAGGGTCAGTTACAATGAGCAGTACTTC.

The V call is TRBV4-1, the J call TRBJ2-5; 7 bases match TRBD1. Germline CDR1 is MGHRA and CDR2 is YSYEKL. J gave up 1 base and V 1 base, and 3 bases lay outside the gene matches. The CDR3 consists of 15 residues. The CDR3: CASSQGDSSQETQYF. In nucleotides, the CDR3 is TGCGCCAGCAGCCAAGGGGACAGCAGCCAAGAGACCCAGTACTTC.

This clonotype has just a few counts. The chain has TRBV7-2 and TRBJ2-1; 9 bases are shared with TRBD1. The DNA end is a closer match to TRBJ2-7, so the J assignment may be wrong. Germline values: CDR1 SGHTA, CDR2 FQGNSA. The CDR3 is 17 residues long. As DNA, the CDR3 is TGTGCCAGCAGCTTAGTGGGGACAGGGAGCTCCTACAATGAGCAGTACTTC. Its protein product is CASSLVGTGSSYNEQYF.

The V and J genes are TRBV28 and TRBJ1-3; 7 nucleotides agree with TRBD1. The V gene end was trimmed by 4 bases and the J gene end by 0 bases; junction bases not matched to a gene: 3. The V gene's germline CDR1 is MDHEN and CDR2 SYDVKM. There are 15 residues in the CDR3. CDR3: CASSWTGLSGNTIYF. CDR3 nucleotide sequence: TGTGCCAGCAGTTGGACAGGCCTCTCTGGAAACACCATATATTTT.

The V gene is TRBV7-2, the J gene TRBJ2-7; perhaps TRBD2 as D (5 bases). The assigned J gene may be wrong: the sequence end matches TRBJ2-4 better. Germline loops: CDR1 SGHTA, CDR2 FQGNSA. The CDR3 is 14 residues long. The CDR3 protein is CASSPPGYKNIQYF. The CDR3 coding sequence is TGTGCCAGCAGCCCCCCGGGATATAAAAACATTCAGTACTTC.

This chain joins TRBV30 and TRBJ1-5; no clear D. From germline, CDR1 is GTSNPN and CDR2 SVGIG (reference sequence). The CDR3 contains 13 residues. Deletions cut 3 bases from V and 7 bases from J, with 13 bases between. CDR3 protein: CAWSEGLGQPQHF. The CDR3 DNA follows: TGTGCCTGGAGCGAGGGCTTGGGGCAGCCCCAGCATTTT.

The V call is TRBV12-3 or TRBV12-4, the J call TRBJ2-1; tentative D call: TRBD2 (6 bases). V lost 2 bases, J lost 5 bases, and 16 bases lay in between. The CDR3 consists of 16 residues. CDR3 sequence: CASSLYSRAGNNEQFF. CDR3 sequence (DNA): TGTGCCAGCAGTTTATATTCGAGGGCGGGGAACAATGAGCAGTTCTTC.

In its sample, this clonotype was seen a few times. The chain uses TRBV20-1 and TRBJ2-1, with 11 bases aligning to TRBD2. Germline V gives CDR1 DFQATT, CDR2 SNEGSKA (reference sequence). The CDR3 has 14 amino acids. Losses at the gene ends were 5 bases for V and 2 bases for J; bases not matched to a gene: 2. The CDR3 protein is CSAYSGGAYNEQFF. As DNA, the CDR3 is TGCAGTGCTTATAGCGGGGGGGCCTACAATGAGCAGTTCTTC.

This clonotype has only one observation. A much more abundant neighbour one base away suggests this may be a read error. This sequence joins TRBV27 and TRBJ2-1, with 9 bases identical to TRBD2. This CDR3 is 19 amino acids long. Trimming at V came to 3 bases and at J to 8 bases, leaving 20 bases not matched to a gene. The V gene's germline CDR1 is MNHEY and CDR2 SMNVEV (reference sequence). The CDR3, as DNA: TGTGCCAGCAGTTTGGGCAATCCCTGGGGGGCTAGCGGGGATCATGAGCAGTTCTTC. Amino acids: CASSLGNPWGASGDHEQFF.

In this sample, this clonotype turned up many times. The V gene is TRBV7-2, the J gene TRBJ2-3, with D perhaps being TRBD1 or TRBD2 (5 bases each). Germline lookup yields CDR1 SGHTA and CDR2 FQGNSA. V lost 4 bases and J lost 6, with 17 bases in between. This CDR3 is built from 15 residues. CDR3 in DNA: TGTGCCAGCAGCTGGGGGTACTTGACAACCGATACGCAGTATTTT. Translating gives CASSWGYLTTDTQYF.

This clonotype was seen many times. The chain is built from TRBV4-2 and TRBJ2-3, with D unresolved. The CDR3 contains 18 residues. Germline CDR1 is LGHNA and CDR2 is YNFKEQ. The V end was cut by 2 bases, the J end by 2 bases, with 20 bases between. The CDR3 nucleotides read TGTGCCAGCAGCCAACGCCCGATGAGCACCGTCGACACAGATACGCAGTATTTT. Translation gives CASSQRPMSTVDTDTQYF.

The genes are TRBV11-1 and TRBJ2-2; TRBD1 aligns across 8 bases. The CDR3 totals 15 residues. V trimming: 8 bases; J trimming: 1 base; junction bases outside the gene matches: 6. The germline CDR1 and CDR2 sequences are SGHAT and FQDESV (reference sequence). CDR3 sequence reads: CASGQGALNTGELFF. The DNA for the CDR3 is TGTGCCAGCGGGCAGGGGGCTTTGAACACCGGGGAGCTGTTTTTT.

This clonotype came up a few times. The genes are TRBV7-9 and TRBJ1-2; weak D call: TRBD1 (5 bases). V was trimmed by 2 bases and J by 3 bases, leaving 10 bases between them. Per germline, CDR1 SEHNR and CDR2 FQNEAQ (reference sequence). This CDR3 comprises 14 residues. As DNA, the CDR3 is TGTGCCAGCAGCTTAAACGGGGCTGACTATGGCTACACCTTC. Translated, it gives CASSLNGADYGYTF.